Each of the 28 T cell receptor beta chains below was sequenced from the same sample in a study of CD8+ T cells in alopecia areata. Treatment meaning: oral pan-JAK inhibitor, 5-10 mg twice daily. Sequencing templates came from extracted RNA that was reverse transcribed into cDNA. Assay used: immunoSEQ multiplex PCR; TCRdb lists only in-frame clones, some missing. Of 80,000 to 100,000 clones in the sample, about 40% were seen once. Sequenced material: CD8+ T cells sorted from blood, taken at week 24, from a patient treated with tofacitinib. The receptors originated from a human donor with alopecia areata.

This clone has a handful of counts. Other nucleotide sequences from this sample produce the same CDR3. The chain recombines TRBV30 with TRBJ1-1; D remains ambiguous. This CDR3 is built from 13 residues. CDR1 and CDR2 from the germline V gene are GTSNPN and SVGIG (reference sequence). With 0 bases removed from V and 0 bases from J, the gap between germline ends came to 5 bases. For the CDR3, the DNA is TGTGCCTGGAGTGTTAGCATGAACACTGAAGCTTTCTTT. The encoded protein is CAWSVSMNTEAFF.

Here the CDR3 DNA reads TGTGCCAGCAGCTGGGGGACCGATGAAAAACTGTTTTTT. Its protein is CASSWGTDEKLFF. This rearrangement joins TRBV11-1 to TRBJ1-4; a weak D match, TRBD1 (5 bases). The CDR3 spans 13 residues. Looked up from germline, CDR1 is SGHAT and CDR2 is FQDESV (reference sequence). V lost 4 bases to trimming and J lost 6 bases, with 9 bases between them.

In this sample, this clone turned up a few times. The V call is TRBV10-3, the J call TRBJ2-1; no clear D gene. CDR3 size: 15 residues. CDR1 is ENHRY and CDR2 is SYGVKD in the germline V gene. The V and J ends lost 4 bases and 2 bases respectively, with 12 bases between them. The CDR3 DNA reads TGTGCCATCAGTGGCCCCGAGCGCGCCTACAATGAGCAGTTCTTC. This encodes CAISGPERAYNEQFF.

The CDR3 DNA is TGCGCCAGCAGCTCGACAGGTATGAACACTGAAGCTTTCTTT. Residues: CASSSTGMNTEAFF. The rearrangement joins TRBV5-1 to TRBJ1-1, with a weak D call TRBD1 (6 bases). The CDR3 extends over 14 amino acids. Trimming left V 3 bases short and J 0 bases short, with 9 bases between. Germline V gene sequence: CDR1 SGHRS, CDR2 YFSETQ.

V is TRBV5-1 and J is TRBJ1-2, with no clear D. The V gene's germline CDR1 is SGHRS and CDR2 YFSETQ. This CDR3 is built from 18 residues. V lost 0 bases and J 2 bases, leaving 20 bases between the germline ends. The CDR3 is CASSLEATRETLNYGYTF. DNA of the CDR3: TGCGCCAGCAGCTTGGAGGCGACAAGGGAAACGTTGAACTATGGCTACACCTTC.

V and J are TRBV7-9 and TRBJ2-1; D call uncertain. The CDR3 has 11 amino acids. Trimming shortened V by 8 bases and J by 9 bases, and 11 bases separated the two germline ends. The germline CDR1 and CDR2 sequences are SEHNR and FQNEAQ (reference sequence). CDR3 sequence reads: CASPTPGEQFF. The CDR3 coding sequence is TGTGCCAGCCCCACTCCGGGTGAGCAGTTCTTC. The full variable domain, with the rest looked up from reference TRBV7-9 and TRBJ2-1, is DTGVSQNPRHKITKRGQNVTFRCDPISEHNRLYWYRQTLGQGPEFLTYFQNEAQLEKSRLLSDRFSAERPKGSFSTLEIQRTEQGDSAMYLCASPTPGEQFFGPGTRLTVL.

This clone occurred a few times. J is TRBJ1-1 and V is TRBV13; D is ambiguous. This CDR3 comprises 12 residues. V was shortened by 2 bases and J by 6 bases, with 7 bases between the two germline ends. Looked up from germline, CDR1 is PRHDT and CDR2 is FYEKMQ (reference sequence). CDR3 loop: CASSLRGAEAFF. CDR3 in DNA: TGTGCCAGCAGCTTACGAGGTGCTGAAGCTTTCTTT. The full variable domain, rest sourced from reference TRBV13 and TRBJ1-1, is AAGVIQSPRHLIKEKRETATLKCYPIPRHDTVYWYQQGPGQDPQFLISFYEKMQSDKGSIPDRFSAQQFSDYHSELNMSSLELGDSALYFCASSLRGAEAFFGQGTRLTVV.

The chain joins TRBV15 to TRBJ2-3; 9 bases map to TRBD1. CDR1 and CDR2 from the germline V gene are LNHNV and YYDKDF (reference sequence). The J segment lost 6 bases and the V segment lost 5 bases, leaving 12 bases of the junction unmatched. The CDR3 runs 16 residues. The CDR3 DNA is TGTGCCACCAGCCGCTTTGTGGACAGGGGTTCGGATACGCAGTATTTT. It encodes CATSRFVDRGSDTQYF.

The V gene is TRBV15, the J gene TRBJ1-2, with unresolved D. Germline V gives CDR1 LNHNV, CDR2 YYDKDF (reference sequence). The CDR3 runs 13 residues. Trimming removed 8 bases at V and 4 bases at J, with 14 bases between. The CDR3 nucleotides read TGTGCCACCCGAAACGACGATTCCTATGGCTACACCTTC. It encodes CATRNDDSYGYTF.

The CDR3 region has the DNA TGTGCCAGCAGTTTGGACAGGGGTGAGACCCAGTACTTC. This translates into CASSLDRGETQYF. The chain recombines TRBV27 with TRBJ2-5; 9 bases are a match to TRBD1. This CDR3 has 13 residues. V lost 3 bases and J lost 5; bases outside the gene matches: 1. Germline CDR1 reads MNHEY; CDR2 reads SMNVEV (reference sequence).

The rearrangement uses TRBV30 and TRBJ2-7; no reliable D call. Germline CDR1 reads GTSNPN; CDR2 reads SVGIG (reference sequence). The CDR3 spans 12 residues. V was shortened by 5 bases and J by 0 bases, with 8 bases between the two germline ends. The CDR3 DNA reads TGTGCCTGGGACCTGGGCTCCTACGAGCAGTACTTC. Encoded protein: CAWDLGSYEQYF.

This clone was counted between two and nine times. V usage is TRBV30 and J usage is TRBJ2-6; the match to TRBD1 covers 9 bases. Germline V gene sequence: CDR1 GTSNPN, CDR2 SVGIG (reference sequence). The V segment lost 1 base and the J segment 0 bases; nucleotides outside the gene matches: 7. The CDR3 contains 18 residues. In DNA form, the CDR3 reads TGTGCCTGGAGTGGGACAGGGGCTTTCAACTCTGGGGCCAACGTCCTGACTTTC. Translation gives CAWSGTGAFNSGANVLTF.

Written as DNA, the CDR3 is TGCGCCAGCAGCCCCACAGGCCCCCCGGGTGCTGGGGCCAACGTCCTGACTTTC. Its protein is CASSPTGPPGAGANVLTF. This chain joins TRBV4-1 and TRBJ2-6; possible D gene TRBD1, 5 bases. Trimming shortened V by 4 bases and J by 2 bases, and 18 bases separated the two germline ends. CDR1 MGHRA and CDR2 YSYEKL come from the germline V gene. The CDR3 contains 18 residues.

The V call is TRBV4-1, the J call TRBJ2-3; 8 bases are shared with TRBD2. J was trimmed by 0 bases and V by 3 bases; bases with no gene match: 8. The CDR3 consists of 17 residues. The germline V gene encodes CDR1 MGHRA and CDR2 YSYEKL. CDR3 amino acids: CASSHRLASSSTDTQYF. In nucleotides, the CDR3 is TGCGCCAGCAGCCACCGACTAGCGAGCAGTAGCACAGATACGCAGTATTTT.

The V gene is TRBV6-1, the J gene TRBJ2-3; 8 bases agree with TRBD2. Unmatched junction bases numbered 14, after V lost 3 bases and J lost 6 bases. Germline V CDR1 and CDR2: MNHNS, SASEGT. This CDR3 has 17 amino acids. The CDR3 sequence is CASSDFRGAGGIDTQYF. The CDR3, as DNA: TGTGCCAGCAGTGACTTTCGCGGGGCGGGAGGTATCGATACGCAGTATTTT.

This clone has a handful of counts. V gene TRBV7-9 combines with J gene TRBJ2-3; no clear D. Germline loops: CDR1 SEHNR, CDR2 FQNEAQ (reference sequence). This CDR3 is 14 amino acids long. V lost 3 bases to trimming and J lost 2 bases, with 9 bases between them. The CDR3 here is CASSFLGHTDTQYF. CDR3 nucleotide sequence: TGTGCCAGCAGCTTCCTCGGCCACACAGATACGCAGTATTTT.

The table lists this clone with a few counts. The genes are TRBV7-9 and TRBJ2-3; D is unresolved. Germline CDR1 SEHNR, CDR2 FQNEAQ (reference sequence). The CDR3 covers 13 residues. Trimming shortened V by 6 bases and J by 8 bases, and 15 bases separated the two germline ends. CDR3 amino acids: CASRAGPFPTQYF. CDR3 nucleotide sequence: TGTGCCAGCAGAGCCGGACCTTTTCCTACGCAGTATTTT. Together with reference TRBV7-9 and TRBJ2-3, the CDR3 gives the full variable domain: DTGVSQNPRHKITKRGQNVTFRCDPISEHNRLYWYRQTLGQGPEFLTYFQNEAQLEKSRLLSDRFSAERPKGSFSTLEIQRTEQGDSAMYLCASRAGPFPTQYFGPGTRLTVL.

The chain joins TRBV19 to TRBJ2-3; a weak D match, TRBD2 (6 bases). Trimming pared 11 bases from V and 3 bases from J, leaving 18 bases between. The CDR3 runs to 14 residues. Germline CDR1 and CDR2: LNHDA and SQIVND (reference sequence). The CDR3 sequence is CAARRSRETDTQYF. CDR3 sequence (DNA): TGTGCCGCCCGTCGTAGTCGGGAGACAGATACGCAGTATTTT.

This clone was observed a handful of times. The V gene is TRBV4-1, the J gene TRBJ2-7; D gene unclear. Germline V gene sequence: CDR1 MGHRA, CDR2 YSYEKL. CDR3 size: 15 residues. With 0 bases removed from V and 4 bases from J, the gap between germline ends came to 13 bases. This CDR3 reads CASSQDNWQNYEQYF. CDR3 coding DNA: TGCGCCAGCAGCCAAGATAATTGGCAGAATTACGAGCAGTACTTC.

The chain has TRBV5-1 and TRBJ2-3, with TRBD2 matching 7 bases. The CDR3 consists of 15 residues. The germline CDR1 and CDR2 sequences are SGHRS and YFSETQ. V shed 0 bases, J shed 0 bases, and the junction held 1 base outside the gene matches. The CDR3 coding sequence is TGCGCCAGCAGCTTGGGGCGGGGGAGCACAGATACGCAGTATTTT. It encodes CASSLGRGSTDTQYF.

This clone was observed a handful of times. The chain couples TRBV9 to TRBJ2-1; the D gene is possibly TRBD2 (6 bases). This CDR3 region has 12 residues. CDR1 and CDR2 (germline): SGDLS, YYNGEE. Trimming removed 3 bases from V and 10 bases from J, with 11 bases in between. This CDR3 is CASSAIAAEQFF. CDR3 in DNA: TGTGCCAGCAGCGCGATAGCGGCCGAGCAGTTCTTC.

J is TRBJ2-5 and V is TRBV5-6; D ambiguous. The CDR3 contains 13 residues. Germline V gene sequence: CDR1 SGHDT, CDR2 YYEEEE. The V gene lost 1 base and the J gene lost 7 bases, with 11 bases spanning the gap. This CDR3 reads CASSLTGDWTQYF. The CDR3 DNA reads as TGTGCCAGCAGCTTGACTGGGGATTGGACCCAGTACTTC.

This chain links TRBV7-2 with TRBJ2-7; D is perhaps TRBD2 (5 bases). V lost 3 bases, J lost 5 bases, and 17 bases lay in between. In germline, CDR1 is SGHTA, CDR2 FQGNSA. The CDR3 contains 15 residues. The CDR3 protein is CASSFGSRELNEQYF. CDR3 sequence (DNA): TGTGCCAGCAGCTTTGGGTCGAGGGAATTAAACGAGCAGTACTTC.

CDR3 nucleotide sequence: TGTGCCAGCAGCGTAGGGCTAGCGGGAGTGGAGACCCAGTACTTC. Its translation is CASSVGLAGVETQYF. The chain couples TRBV9 to TRBJ2-5, with TRBD2 matching 10 bases. The CDR3 spans 15 residues. Germline V gives CDR1 SGDLS, CDR2 YYNGEE. The V segment lost 0 bases and the J segment 5 bases; nucleotides outside the gene matches: 4.

The chain has TRBV11-3 and TRBJ1-4, with D tentatively TRBD1 (5 bases). The ends were cut back, 1 base at V and 8 bases at J, with 14 bases in the middle. Germline CDR1 SGHNT, CDR2 YENEEA. The CDR3 is 15 amino acids. The CDR3 sequence: CASSLVGTLGEKLFF. As DNA, the CDR3 is TGTGCCAGCAGCTTAGTCGGGACCTTGGGGGAAAAACTGTTTTTT.

The chain joins TRBV6-4 to TRBJ2-7, with D uncertain. This CDR3 is built from 13 residues. V shed 0 bases and J shed 10 bases, with 13 bases lying between them. The V gene's germline CDR1 is MRHNA and CDR2 SNTAGT. Written as DNA, the CDR3 is TGTGCCAGCAGTGACTCCTACCGATCACCCCAGTACTTC. Protein sequence: CASSDSYRSPQYF.

A few counts support this clone. This chain joins TRBV14 and TRBJ2-1; 12 bases align to TRBD2. Germline V gives CDR1 SGHDN, CDR2 FVKESK. The length of the CDR3 is 20 residues. Trimming removed 1 base from V and 3 bases from J; junction bases left unmatched: 13. In DNA form, the CDR3 reads TGTGCCAGCAGCCAAGGTTCAGGACTAGCGGGGAGAGGCTTCTACAATGAGCAGTTCTTC. Amino acids: CASSQGSGLAGRGFYNEQFF.

The chain links TRBV6-1 to TRBJ2-3; the D gene is possibly TRBD2 (6 bases). The V end lost 7 bases, the J end lost 0 bases, and 8 bases lay between the germline ends. The CDR3 length is 13 residues. Germline V gives CDR1 MNHNS, CDR2 SASEGT. The CDR3 protein is CASTAGSTDTQYF. CDR3 nucleotide sequence: TGTGCCAGCACGGCGGGAAGCACAGATACGCAGTATTTT.